This T cell receptor beta chain was retrieved from a study of blood T cell repertoires in COVID-19. Overall study: COVID-19 samples collected from the United States, Italy and Spain covered acute and convalescent phases. The analysed material was cDNA or gDNA that came from T cells, B-cell-depleted T cells, or PBMCs.

Per the original data handling: The authors estimated nucleated cell counts from reference gene primer amplification. Method: immunoSEQ multiplex PCR; TCRdb's copy keeps in-frame clones and lacks some. The DNA gave D and trimming, while V, J and clone size come from that table. The table has 35,000 to 50,000 clones, approximately 90% seen once. CDR1 MGHRA and CDR2 YSYEKL come from the germline V gene. Trimming took 0 bases from V and 6 from J, leaving 21 bases between them. The CDR3 totals 18 residues. Sequencing input: peripheral blood. V gene TRBV4-1 combines with J gene TRBJ2-1; a possible D gene is TRBD2 (7 bases). The receptor was isolated from a man between 60 and 70 years old with active COVID-19. Written as DNA, the CDR3 is TGCGCCAGCAGCCAAGATGGGGGCGGCGGGAGTTTTGGCAATGAGCAGTTCTTC. Translating it yields CASSQDGGGGSFGNEQFF.